The clone carrying this T cell receptor (beta chain) was recorded a few times. Its antigen is still unknown. This record comes from a study of post-analysis software for immune sequencing data. In the study overall: Disease trajectories encompassed relapsing-remitting, secondary progressive and progressive-relapsing multiple sclerosis. The study's findings and limits: TRBV5-6, TRBV5-1 and TRBV20-1 were among five TRBV segments more frequent in patients than controls. Significantly lower normalized Chao1 diversity was found in patients with multiple sclerosis relative to controls. Samples made in the same batch grouped tightly together by F measure.

Tagging with unique molecular identifiers was a feature of the TCR beta cDNA libraries. Once 1 to 10 million T cells were used, roughly 500,000 cDNA molecules resulted. TCRdb ran MiXCR on the PCR reads and lists one entry per CDR3 protein. The table has more than 500,000 distinct CDR3 sequences, roughly 34% seen once; the top ten hold around 6.1%. The CDR3 totals 14 residues. J lost 1 base, V lost 5 bases, and 3 bases had no gene match. The germline V gene encodes CDR1 LGHDT and CDR2 YNNKEL (reference sequence). This receptor was obtained from a girl aged 2-17 years with multiple sclerosis. The chain is built from TRBV3-1 and TRBJ1-1; 8 bases are shared with TRBD1. Sequenced material: blood. The CDR3 DNA reads TGTGCCAGCAGCGACAGGGGCAGGAACACTGAAGCTTTCTTT. It encodes CASSDRGRNTEAFF.